This entry describes one T cell receptor beta chain. These data are taken from a study of PD-1 blockade in mismatch repair-deficient tumors. TCRdb keeps only in-frame clones here, not all; method: immunoSEQ multiplex PCR. The sample has more than 15,000 clones; almost 85% are singletons. V was cut by 3 bases and J by 6 bases, with 14 bases left in between. CDR1 is SGHRS and CDR2 is YFSETQ in the germline V gene. This CDR3 is built from 14 residues. Sequenced here: PBMCs, sampled before pembrolizumab treatment. The chain has TRBV5-1 and TRBJ2-3, with a possible D match to TRBD2 (5 bases). The receptor was derived from an adult with mismatch repair-deficient cancer. CDR3 sequence (DNA): TGCGCCAGCAGCTACGGGATCACGGAGGATACGCAGTATTTT. This gives the protein CASSYGITEDTQYF.